Described below is a single T cell receptor beta chain sequence and its context. The antigen is not known. The sample belongs to a study of T cell repertoires in cytomegalovirus infection. TCRdb passed the reads through MiXCR, listing each CDR3 protein once. Among just over 450,000 distinct CDR3 sequences listed, roughly 43% were seen once. This CDR3 is built from 15 residues. Germline lookup yields CDR1 MGHRA and CDR2 YSYEKL. V gave up 0 bases and J gave up 11 bases; unmatched junction bases: 8. The material was cultured PBMCs, obtained from culture after CMV antigen stimulation. This clonotype originated in a human donor in good health (CMV status not recorded). Some clones in this sample may be carry-over from other donors' samples. V and J are TRBV4-1 and TRBJ2-7; 12 positions match TRBD2. The CDR3 sequence: CASSQDRTSGRHKYF. Written as DNA, the CDR3 is TGCGCCAGCAGCCAAGATCGAACTAGCGGGAGGCATAAGTACTTC.